A selection of T cell receptor beta chains follows, all from one sample in a study of T cell repertoires in cytomegalovirus infection. No antigen has been identified for these receptors. Using its own MiXCR run on the reads, TCRdb lists one record per CDR3 protein. Among 750,000 to 900,000 distinct CDR3 sequences listed, about 28% were seen once. This specimen was cultured CD8+ T cells from PBMCs, taken from culture after CMV antigen stimulation. These receptor sequences come from a human donor in good health (CMV status not recorded). Some clones in this sample may be carry-over from other donors' samples. CDR3s include the opening cysteine and the closing phenylalanine or tryptophan. Each record gives: clone size, V gene, D gene, CDR3 protein. The D gene is left open where the match is weak. Clone sizes are given selectively: once, few, many, or a class where the clone is expanded.

clone size: NA
V gene: TRBV24-1
D gene: NA
CDR3 protein: CATSDFRESSTDTQYF

clone size: NA
V gene: TRBV13
D gene: NA
CDR3 protein: CASSAVGLTVSTEAFF

clone size: NA
V gene: TRBV6-8
D gene: NA
CDR3 protein: CASRQRVAGELFF

clone size: NA
V gene: TRBV6-5
D gene: TRBD2
CDR3 protein: CASTLAGGTYNEQFF

clone size: NA
V gene: TRBV12-3/TRBV12-4
D gene: NA
CDR3 protein: CASLGGLSSYNEQFF

clone size: many
V gene: TRBV7-6
D gene: TRBD2
CDR3 protein: CASSLRGGEAKNIQYF

clone size: NA
V gene: TRBV10-3
D gene: NA
CDR3 protein: CAISELGNTEAFF

clone size: NA
V gene: TRBV6-1
D gene: NA
CDR3 protein: CASSEGTARTDTQYF

clone size: few
V gene: TRBV27
D gene: NA
CDR3 protein: CASSSTDHSNQPQHF

clone size: many
V gene: TRBV12-3/TRBV12-4
D gene: TRBD1
CDR3 protein: CASSPRTGVNQPQHF

clone size: NA
V gene: TRBV20-1
D gene: NA
CDR3 protein: CSAGNSPLHF

clone size: many
V gene: TRBV7-8
D gene: NA
CDR3 protein: CASTLDRDINTEAFF

clone size: NA
V gene: TRBV14
D gene: NA
CDR3 protein: CASSPFGNRAGSPLHF

clone size: NA
V gene: TRBV4-1
D gene: TRBD1
CDR3 protein: CASSHMGQSMDTEAFF